The clone carrying this T cell receptor beta chain was observed many times. Its target is unknown. This CDR3 spans 16 amino acids. Trimming cost V 5 bases and J 3 bases; bases outside gene matches: 10. Germline lookup yields CDR1 SGHVS and CDR2 FQNEAQ. TCRdb processed the RACE reads anew with MiXCR; each CDR3 protein has one entry. The data hold 280,000 or so distinct CDR3 sequences, with roughly 8% observed a single time. Time point meaning: pre-sensitization, week 0. The treatment here: therapeutic diphenylcyclopropenone sensitization with weekly scalp DPC. The template was total RNA from unfractionated whole blood. This sample was included in a study of human T cells and chemical hapten exposure. Across the study: On approximately 2 cm by approximately 2 cm of upper inner arm skin, sensitization was performed with 2% DPC. The study traced per-sample TCR yield variation mainly to small differences in pooled library volumes. Regarding the study as a whole: The study found that DPC sensitization did not change TCRs above 1 in 1000 frequency.

The source was whole blood, collected in connection with sensitization to the hapten diphenylcyclopropenone (DPC). The TCR sequence derives from a man between 18 and 35 years old with alopecia areata. Some clones in this sample may be carry-over from other donors' samples. The chain joins TRBV7-8 to TRBJ1-1; 9 bases align to TRBD1. The CDR3 loop is CASSQGQGGGYTEAFF. The CDR3, as DNA: TGTGCCAGCAGCCAGGGACAGGGCGGGGGATACACTGAAGCTTTCTTT.